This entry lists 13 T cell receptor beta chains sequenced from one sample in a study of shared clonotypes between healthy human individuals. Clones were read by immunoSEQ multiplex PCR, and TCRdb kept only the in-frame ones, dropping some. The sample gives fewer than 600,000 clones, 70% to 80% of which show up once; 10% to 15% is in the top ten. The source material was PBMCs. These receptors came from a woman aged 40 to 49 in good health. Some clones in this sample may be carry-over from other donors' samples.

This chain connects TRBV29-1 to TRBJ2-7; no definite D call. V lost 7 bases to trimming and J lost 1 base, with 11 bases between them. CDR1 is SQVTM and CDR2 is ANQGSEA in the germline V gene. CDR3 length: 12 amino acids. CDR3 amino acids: CSASQTSYEQYF. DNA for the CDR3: TGCAGCGCGTCTCAGACTTCCTACGAGCAGTACTTC.

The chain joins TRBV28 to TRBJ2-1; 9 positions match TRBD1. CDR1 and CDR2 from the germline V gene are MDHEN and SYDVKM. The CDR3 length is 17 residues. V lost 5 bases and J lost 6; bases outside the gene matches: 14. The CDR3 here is CASSPRSYRGRGNEQFF. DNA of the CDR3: TGTGCCAGCAGTCCTCGAAGCTACAGGGGGCGCGGCAATGAGCAGTTCTTC.

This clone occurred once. CDR3 sequence: CASSLQLGQGTDEQYF. DNA for the CDR3: TGTGCCAGCAGCTTACAGCTGGGACAGGGGACCGACGAGCAGTACTTC. The rearrangement joins TRBV7-2 to TRBJ2-7, with 10 bases that match TRBD1. The CDR3 has 16 amino acids. The trim removed 2 bases at V and 5 bases at J, leaving 9 bases unmatched. Per germline, CDR1 SGHTA and CDR2 FQGNSA.

The CDR3 bases are TGTGCCAGCAGTTCGGGCTCTAGCTCCTACAATGAGCAGTTCTTC. Translating it yields CASSSGSSSYNEQFF. The chain links TRBV28 to TRBJ2-1; no clear D. This CDR3 is 15 amino acids long. V was trimmed by 4 bases and J by 0 bases, leaving 10 bases between them. Germline V gene sequence: CDR1 MDHEN, CDR2 SYDVKM.

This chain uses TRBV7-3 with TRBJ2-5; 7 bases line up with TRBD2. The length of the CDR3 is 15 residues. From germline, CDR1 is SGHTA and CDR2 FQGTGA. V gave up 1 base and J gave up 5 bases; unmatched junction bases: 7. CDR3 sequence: CASSLMAGEGETQYF. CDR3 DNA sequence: TGTGCCAGCAGCTTAATGGCGGGAGAAGGGGAGACCCAGTACTTC.

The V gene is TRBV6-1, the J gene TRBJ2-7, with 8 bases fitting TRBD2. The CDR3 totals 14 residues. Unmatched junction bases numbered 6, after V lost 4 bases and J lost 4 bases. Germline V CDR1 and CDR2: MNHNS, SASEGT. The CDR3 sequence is CASSGLPGGYEQYF. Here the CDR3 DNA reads TGTGCCAGCAGTGGCCTCCCGGGAGGGTACGAGCAGTACTTC.

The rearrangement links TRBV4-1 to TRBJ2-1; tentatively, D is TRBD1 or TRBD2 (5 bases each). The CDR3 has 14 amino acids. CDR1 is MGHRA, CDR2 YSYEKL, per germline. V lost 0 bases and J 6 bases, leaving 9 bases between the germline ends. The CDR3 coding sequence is TGCGCCAGCAGCCAAGAAGGGGAGCGCAATGAGCAGTTCTTC. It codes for CASSQEGERNEQFF.

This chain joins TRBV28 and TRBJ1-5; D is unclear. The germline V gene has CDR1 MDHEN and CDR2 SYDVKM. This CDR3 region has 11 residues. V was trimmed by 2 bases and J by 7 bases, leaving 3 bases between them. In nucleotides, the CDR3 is TGTGCCAGCAGTTTAAGACAGCCCCAGCATTTT. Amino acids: CASSLRQPQHF.

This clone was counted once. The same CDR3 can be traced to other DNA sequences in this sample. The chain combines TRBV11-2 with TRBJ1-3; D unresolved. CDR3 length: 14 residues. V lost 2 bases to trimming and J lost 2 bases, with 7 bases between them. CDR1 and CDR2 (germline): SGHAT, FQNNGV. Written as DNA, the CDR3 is TGTGCCAGCAGCTTATCCGGAGCTGGAAACACCATATATTTT. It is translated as CASSLSGAGNTIYF.

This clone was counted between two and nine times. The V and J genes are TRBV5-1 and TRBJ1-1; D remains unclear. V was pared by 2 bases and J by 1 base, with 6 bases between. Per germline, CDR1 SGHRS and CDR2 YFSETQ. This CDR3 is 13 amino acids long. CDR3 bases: TGCGCCAGCAGCTTCGGGCCGAACACTGAAGCTTTCTTT. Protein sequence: CASSFGPNTEAFF.

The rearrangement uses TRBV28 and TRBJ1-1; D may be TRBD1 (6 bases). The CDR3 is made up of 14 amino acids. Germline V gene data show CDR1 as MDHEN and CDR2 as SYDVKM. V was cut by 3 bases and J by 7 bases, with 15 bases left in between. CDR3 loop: CASSLGGGGFEAFF. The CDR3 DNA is TGTGCCAGCAGTTTGGGGGGCGGCGGATTTGAAGCTTTCTTT.

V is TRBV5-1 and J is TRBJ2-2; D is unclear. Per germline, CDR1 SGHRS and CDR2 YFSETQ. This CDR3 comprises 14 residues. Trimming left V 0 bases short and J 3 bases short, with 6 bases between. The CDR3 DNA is TGCGCCAGCAGCTTGGGTTTGGACACCGGGGAGCTGTTTTTT. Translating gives CASSLGLDTGELFF. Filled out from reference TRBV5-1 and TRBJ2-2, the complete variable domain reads KAGVTQTPRYLIKTRGQQVTLSCSPISGHRSVSWYQQTPGQGLQFLFEYFSETQRNKGNFPGRFSGRQFSNSRSEMNVSTLELGDSALYLCASSLGLDTGELFFGEGSRLTVL.

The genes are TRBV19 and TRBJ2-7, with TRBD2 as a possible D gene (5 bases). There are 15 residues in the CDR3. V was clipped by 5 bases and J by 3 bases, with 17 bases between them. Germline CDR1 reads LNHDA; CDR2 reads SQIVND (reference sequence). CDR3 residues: CASSSWTGTYYEQYF. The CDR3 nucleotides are TGTGCCAGTAGTTCTTGGACGGGAACCTACTACGAGCAGTACTTC.